Following are 5 T cell receptor beta chains from one sample sequenced in a study of cytomegalovirus exposure and HLA in healthy donors. Measured with immunoSEQ multiplex PCR; TCRdb has only the in-frame clones, and not every one. The sample lists over 85,000 clones, almost 85% seen once, with 9% to 13% in the top ten. Sample: PBMCs. The receptor set was obtained from a woman younger than 35 in good health and CMV-seropositive.

This clone was recorded once. J is TRBJ1-1 and V is TRBV27; D is ambiguous. V lost 7 bases and J lost 11, with 29 bases in between. This CDR3 is built from 16 residues. Germline V gene data show CDR1 as MNHEY and CDR2 as SMNVEV (reference sequence). CDR3 region: CASTPNQRQEGVRAFF. CDR3 coding DNA: TGTGCCAGCACACCAAATCAACGGCAGGAGGGAGTCCGGGCTTTCTTT.

The rearrangement links TRBV29-1 to TRBJ1-2; possible D gene TRBD1, 6 bases. Trimming pared 6 bases from V and 3 bases from J, leaving 14 bases between. This CDR3 is built from 13 residues. Germline-derived CDR1 and CDR2 are SQVTM and ANQGSEA. The DNA for the CDR3 is TGCAGCGTGGCAATACAGGGTGACTATGGCTACACCTTC. This codes for CSVAIQGDYGYTF.

This clone was recorded once. The chain couples TRBV27 to TRBJ2-2; no definite D call. Deletions cut 2 bases from V and 2 bases from J, with 9 bases between. Looked up from germline, CDR1 is MNHEY and CDR2 is SMNVEV (reference sequence). This CDR3 is built from 15 residues. The CDR3 spells CASSLRRLNTGELFF. As DNA, the CDR3 is TGTGCCAGCAGTTTACGCAGGCTTAACACCGGGGAGCTGTTTTTT.

This chain uses TRBV19 with TRBJ2-1; 9 bases align to TRBD1. The germline CDR1 and CDR2 sequences are LNHDA and SQIVND (reference sequence). After removal of 7 bases from V and 9 bases from J, the junction contained 22 bases not matched to a gene. The length of the CDR3 is 18 residues. CDR3 sequence (DNA): TGTGCCAGTAATCTATTATTTTCCGGGACAGGGAAAATTGGTGAGCAGTTCTTC. Protein: CASNLLFSGTGKIGEQFF.

Regarding this clone: The same CDR3 also results from other DNA sequences found in this sample. CDR3 in DNA: TGTGCCAGTAGATACACAGGGTCGGGGAACACTGAAGCTTTCTTT. Protein product: CASRYTGSGNTEAFF. The chain employs TRBV28 and TRBJ1-1; a weak D match, TRBD1 (6 bases). Per the germline V gene, CDR1 is MDHEN and CDR2 is SYDVKM. Trimming removed 9 bases from V and 1 base from J, with 18 bases in between. CDR3 length equals 15 residues.